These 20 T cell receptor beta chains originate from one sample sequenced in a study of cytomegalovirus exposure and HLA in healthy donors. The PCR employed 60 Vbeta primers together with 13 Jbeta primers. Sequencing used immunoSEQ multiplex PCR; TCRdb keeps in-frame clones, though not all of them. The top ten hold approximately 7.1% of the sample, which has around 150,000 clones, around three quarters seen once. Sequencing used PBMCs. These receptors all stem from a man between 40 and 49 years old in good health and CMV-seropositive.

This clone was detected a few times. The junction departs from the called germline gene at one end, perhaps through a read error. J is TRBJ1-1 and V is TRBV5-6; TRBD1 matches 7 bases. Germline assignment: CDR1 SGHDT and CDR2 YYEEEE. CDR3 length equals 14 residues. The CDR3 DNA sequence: TGTGCCAGCAGAGTACAGGGGCGGAACATTGAAGCTTTCTTT. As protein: CASRVQGRNIEAFF.

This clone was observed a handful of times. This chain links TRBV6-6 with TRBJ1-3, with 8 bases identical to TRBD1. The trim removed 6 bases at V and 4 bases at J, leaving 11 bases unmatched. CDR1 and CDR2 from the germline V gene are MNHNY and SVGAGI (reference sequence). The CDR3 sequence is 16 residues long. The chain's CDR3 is CASSPLGQGRGNTIYF. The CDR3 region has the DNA TGTGCCAGCAGCCCCTTAGGACAGGGTCGAGGAAACACCATATATTTT.

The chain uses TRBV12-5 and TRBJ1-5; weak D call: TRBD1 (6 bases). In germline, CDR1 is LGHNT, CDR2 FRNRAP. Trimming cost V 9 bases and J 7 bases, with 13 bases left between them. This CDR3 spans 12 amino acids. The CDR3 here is CARGRGEQPQHF. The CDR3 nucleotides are TGTGCTAGGGGGAGGGGGGAACAGCCCCAGCATTTT.

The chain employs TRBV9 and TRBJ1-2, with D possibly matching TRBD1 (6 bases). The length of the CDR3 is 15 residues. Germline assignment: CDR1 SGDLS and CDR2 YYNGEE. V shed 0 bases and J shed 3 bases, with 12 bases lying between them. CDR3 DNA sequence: TGTGCCAGCAGCGTAGCCGCAGGGGTTGACTATGGCTACACCTTC. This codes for CASSVAAGVDYGYTF.

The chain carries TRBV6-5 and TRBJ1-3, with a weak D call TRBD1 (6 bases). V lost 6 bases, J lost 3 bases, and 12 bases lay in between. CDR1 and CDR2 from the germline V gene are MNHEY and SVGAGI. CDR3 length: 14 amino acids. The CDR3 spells CASSLTGFGNTIYF. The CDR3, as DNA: TGTGCCAGCAGCCTAACAGGGTTTGGAAACACCATATATTTT.

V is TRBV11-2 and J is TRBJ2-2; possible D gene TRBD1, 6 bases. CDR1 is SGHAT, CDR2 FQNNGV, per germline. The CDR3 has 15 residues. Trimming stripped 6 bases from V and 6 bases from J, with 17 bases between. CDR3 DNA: TGTGCCAGCAGACAGCTAGGGGGACGGCCCGGGGAGCTGTTTTTT. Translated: CASRQLGGRPGELFF.

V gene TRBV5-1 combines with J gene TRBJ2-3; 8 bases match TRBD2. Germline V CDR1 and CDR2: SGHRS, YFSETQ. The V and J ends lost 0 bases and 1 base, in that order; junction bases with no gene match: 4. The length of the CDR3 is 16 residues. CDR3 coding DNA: TGCGCCAGCAGCTTGGAAGTCGGGGGGGGCACAGATACGCAGTATTTT. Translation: CASSLEVGGGTDTQYF.

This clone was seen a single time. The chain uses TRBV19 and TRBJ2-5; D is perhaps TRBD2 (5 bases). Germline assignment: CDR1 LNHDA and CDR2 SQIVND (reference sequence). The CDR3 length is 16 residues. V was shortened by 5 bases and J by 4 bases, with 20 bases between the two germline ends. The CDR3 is CASSPWTAGIRETQYF. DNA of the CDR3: TGTGCCAGTAGTCCCTGGACTGCCGGCATTAGAGAGACCCAGTACTTC. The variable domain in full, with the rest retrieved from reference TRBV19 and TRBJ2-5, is DGGITQSPKYLFRKEGQNVTLSCEQNLNHDAMYWYRQDPGQGLRLIYYSQIVNDFQKGDIAEGYSVSREKKESFPLTVTSAQKNPTAFYLCASSPWTAGIRETQYFGPGTRLLVL.

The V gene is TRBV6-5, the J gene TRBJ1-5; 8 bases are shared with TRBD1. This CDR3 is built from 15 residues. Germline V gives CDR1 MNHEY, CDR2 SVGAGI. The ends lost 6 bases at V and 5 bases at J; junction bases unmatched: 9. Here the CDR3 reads CASSPRTGMDQPQHF. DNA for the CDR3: TGTGCCAGCAGCCCCCGGACAGGGATGGATCAGCCCCAGCATTTT.

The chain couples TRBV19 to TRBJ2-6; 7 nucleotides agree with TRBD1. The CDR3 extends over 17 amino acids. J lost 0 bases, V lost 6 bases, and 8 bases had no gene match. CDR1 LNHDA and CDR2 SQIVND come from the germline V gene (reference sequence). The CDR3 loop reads CASRSQGMISGANVLTF. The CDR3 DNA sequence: TGTGCCAGTAGGTCACAGGGGATGATCTCTGGGGCCAACGTCCTGACTTTC.

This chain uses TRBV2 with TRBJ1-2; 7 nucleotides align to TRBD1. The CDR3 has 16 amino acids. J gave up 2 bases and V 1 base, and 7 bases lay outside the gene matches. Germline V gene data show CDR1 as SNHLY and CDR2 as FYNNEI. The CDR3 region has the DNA TGTGCCAGCAGTGAAGGAGGGGGCCCTGGGAACTATGGCTACACCTTC. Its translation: CASSEGGGPGNYGYTF.

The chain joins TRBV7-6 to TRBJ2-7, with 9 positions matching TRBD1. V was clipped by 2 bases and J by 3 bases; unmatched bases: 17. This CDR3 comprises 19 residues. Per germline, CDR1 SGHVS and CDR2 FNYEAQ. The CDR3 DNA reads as TGTGCCAGCAGCTTATCCGGCAGCCCCGGGACAGGGTTTATCTACGAGCAGTACTTC. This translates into CASSLSGSPGTGFIYEQYF.

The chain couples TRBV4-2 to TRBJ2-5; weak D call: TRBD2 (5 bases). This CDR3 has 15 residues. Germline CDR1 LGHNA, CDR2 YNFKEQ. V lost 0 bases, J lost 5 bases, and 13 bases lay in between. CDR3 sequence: CASSQDRGSTETQYF. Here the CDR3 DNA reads TGTGCCAGCAGCCAAGATCGGGGTTCGACGGAGACCCAGTACTTC.

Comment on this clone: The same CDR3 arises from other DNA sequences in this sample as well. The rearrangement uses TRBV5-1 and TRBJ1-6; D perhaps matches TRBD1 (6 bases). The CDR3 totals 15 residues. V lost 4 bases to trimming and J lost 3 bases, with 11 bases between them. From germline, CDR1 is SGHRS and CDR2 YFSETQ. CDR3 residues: CASSLEGGYNSPLHF. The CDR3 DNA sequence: TGCGCCAGCAGCCTTGAAGGGGGCTATAATTCACCCCTCCACTTT.

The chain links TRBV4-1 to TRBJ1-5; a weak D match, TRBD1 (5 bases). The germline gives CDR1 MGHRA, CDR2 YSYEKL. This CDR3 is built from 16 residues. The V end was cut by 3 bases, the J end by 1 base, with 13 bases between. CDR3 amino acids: CASSHLGQVSNQPQHF. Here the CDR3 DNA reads TGCGCCAGCAGCCACTTGGGGCAGGTCAGCAATCAGCCCCAGCATTTT.

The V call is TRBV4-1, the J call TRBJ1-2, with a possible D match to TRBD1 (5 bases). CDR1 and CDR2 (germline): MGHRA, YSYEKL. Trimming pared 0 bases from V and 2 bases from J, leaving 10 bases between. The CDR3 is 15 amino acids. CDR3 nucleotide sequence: TGCGCCAGCAGCCAAGATCCGCAGGGAAACTATGGCTACACCTTC. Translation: CASSQDPQGNYGYTF.

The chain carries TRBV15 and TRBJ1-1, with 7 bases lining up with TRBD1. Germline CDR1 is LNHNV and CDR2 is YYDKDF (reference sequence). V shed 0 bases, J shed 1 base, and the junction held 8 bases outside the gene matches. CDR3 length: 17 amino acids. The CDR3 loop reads CATSRELLGQANTEAFF. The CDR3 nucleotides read TGTGCCACCAGCAGAGAACTACTTGGACAGGCGAACACTGAAGCTTTCTTT.

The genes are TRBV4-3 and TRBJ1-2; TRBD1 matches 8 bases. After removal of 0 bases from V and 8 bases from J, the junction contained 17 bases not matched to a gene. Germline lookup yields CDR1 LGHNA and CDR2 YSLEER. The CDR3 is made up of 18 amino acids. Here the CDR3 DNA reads TGCGCCAGCAGCCAAGACCTACCCTGGCAGGGGGCCACGGGGGGCTACACCTTC. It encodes CASSQDLPWQGATGGYTF.

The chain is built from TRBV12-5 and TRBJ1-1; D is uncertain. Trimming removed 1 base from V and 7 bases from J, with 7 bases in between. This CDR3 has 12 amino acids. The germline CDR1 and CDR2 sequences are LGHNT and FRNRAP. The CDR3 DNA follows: TGTGCTAGTGGTTTGGCAGGTGGTGAAGCTTTCTTT. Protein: CASGLAGGEAFF.

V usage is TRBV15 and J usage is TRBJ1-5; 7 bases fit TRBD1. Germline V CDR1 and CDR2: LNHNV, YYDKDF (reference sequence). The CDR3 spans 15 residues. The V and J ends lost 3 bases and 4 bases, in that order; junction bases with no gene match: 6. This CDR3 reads CATSSDRVGNQPQHF. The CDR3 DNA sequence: TGTGCCACCAGCAGCGACAGGGTAGGAAATCAGCCCCAGCATTTT.